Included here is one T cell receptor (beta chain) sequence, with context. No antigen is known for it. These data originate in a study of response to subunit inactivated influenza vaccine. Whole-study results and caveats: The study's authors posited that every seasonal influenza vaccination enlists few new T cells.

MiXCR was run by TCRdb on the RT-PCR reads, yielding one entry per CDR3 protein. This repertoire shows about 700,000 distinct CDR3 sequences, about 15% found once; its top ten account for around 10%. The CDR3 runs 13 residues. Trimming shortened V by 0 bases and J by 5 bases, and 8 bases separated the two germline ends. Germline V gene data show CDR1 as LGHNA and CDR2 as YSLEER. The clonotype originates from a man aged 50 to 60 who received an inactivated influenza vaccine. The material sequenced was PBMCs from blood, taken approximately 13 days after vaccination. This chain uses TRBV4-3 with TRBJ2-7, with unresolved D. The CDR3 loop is CASSQDRQDEQYF. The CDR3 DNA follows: TGCGCCAGCAGCCAAGATCGGCAGGACGAGCAGTACTTC.